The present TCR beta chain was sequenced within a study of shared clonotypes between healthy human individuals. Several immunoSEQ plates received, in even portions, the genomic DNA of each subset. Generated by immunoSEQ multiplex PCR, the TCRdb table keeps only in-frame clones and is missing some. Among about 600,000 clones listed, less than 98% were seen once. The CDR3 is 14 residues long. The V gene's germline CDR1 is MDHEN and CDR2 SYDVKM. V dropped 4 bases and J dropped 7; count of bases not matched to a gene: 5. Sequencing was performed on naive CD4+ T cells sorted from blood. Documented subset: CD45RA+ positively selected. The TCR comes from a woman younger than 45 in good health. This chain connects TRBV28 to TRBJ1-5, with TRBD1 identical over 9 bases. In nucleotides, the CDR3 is TGTGCCAGCAGTTCCACAGGGGGCCTACAGCCCCAGCATTTT. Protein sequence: CASSSTGGLQPQHF.